These 27 T cell receptor beta chains were all obtained from the same sample, sequenced in a study of T cell repertoires in cytomegalovirus infection. Their specific antigens are unknown. TCRdb re-derived calls from the reads in MiXCR, one entry per CDR3 protein. This sample has about 770,000 distinct CDR3 sequences; approximately 32% occur once, and the top ten carry approximately 14%. Sequenced here: cultured CD8+ T cells from PBMCs, sampled from culture after CMV antigen stimulation. These receptors were obtained from a human donor in good health (CMV status not recorded). Some clones in this sample may be carry-over from other donors' samples.

This clonotype was detected a few times. The CDR3 is CAIGGGRSSTGELFF. The CDR3 region has the DNA TGTGCCATCGGGGGGGGCAGGTCCTCGACCGGGGAGCTGTTTTTT. The chain uses TRBV10-3 and TRBJ2-2, with D possibly TRBD2 on 7 matching bases. Looked up from germline, CDR1 is ENHRY and CDR2 is SYGVKD. The CDR3 consists of 15 residues. V lost 8 bases and J 5 bases, leaving 18 bases between the germline ends.

Ten or more counts support this clonotype. The CDR3 loop is CASLDRNQETQYF. The CDR3 region has the DNA TGTGCCAGCTTGGACAGGAACCAAGAGACCCAGTACTTC. This chain connects TRBV7-6 to TRBJ2-5; 7 bases agree with TRBD1. There are 13 residues in the CDR3. CDR1 is SGHVS, CDR2 FNYEAQ, per germline. J lost 0 bases, V lost 8 bases, and 3 bases had no gene match.

The chain is built from TRBV27 and TRBJ2-7; 9 bases map to TRBD1. The CDR3 sequence is 13 residues long. Germline V lookup: CDR1 MNHEY, CDR2 SMNVEV (reference sequence). V lost 7 bases, J lost 3 bases, and 4 bases stayed unmatched. This chain's CDR3 is CASKETGGYEQYF. The CDR3 coding sequence is TGTGCCAGCAAAGAGACAGGGGGCTACGAGCAGTACTTC.

The chain combines TRBV4-2 with TRBJ2-7; 7 nucleotides line up with TRBD1. This CDR3 spans 17 amino acids. V was clipped by 5 bases and J by 0 bases; unmatched bases: 13. Germline values: CDR1 LGHNA, CDR2 YNFKEQ. CDR3 DNA: TGTGCCAGCAGCGAAGTATCTGGGACAGTGAGCTCCTACGAGCAGTACTTC. Protein sequence: CASSEVSGTVSSYEQYF.

This chain uses TRBV11-2 with TRBJ2-5, with unresolved D. Germline lookup yields CDR1 SGHAT and CDR2 FQNNGV. The CDR3 is made up of 13 amino acids. Trimming shortened V by 5 bases and J by 5 bases, and 12 bases separated the two germline ends. In nucleotides, the CDR3 is TGTGCCAGCAGCGTTACAGCCGCTGAGACCCAGTACTTC. It yields the protein CASSVTAAETQYF.

The rearrangement links TRBV6-6 to TRBJ2-7; no definite D call. Germline V gene data show CDR1 as MNHNY and CDR2 as SVGAGI (reference sequence). This CDR3 comprises 14 residues. V was clipped by 3 bases and J by 5 bases, with 14 bases between them. The DNA of the CDR3 is TGTGCCAGCAGTTATGCAGGACGCTTCGACGAGCAGTACTTC. It codes for CASSYAGRFDEQYF.

There are many counts of this clonotype. The rearrangement links TRBV7-8 to TRBJ1-2; TRBD1 might be the D (6 bases). With 2 bases removed from V and 0 bases from J, the gap between germline ends came to 10 bases. This CDR3 comprises 15 residues. Germline V lookup: CDR1 SGHVS, CDR2 FQNEAQ. The CDR3 loop reads CASSLSPGANYGYTF. The DNA for the CDR3 is TGTGCCAGCAGCTTAAGCCCAGGGGCTAACTATGGCTACACCTTC.

The CDR3 region is CASSQSRTSGNEQYF. Written as DNA, the CDR3 is TGCGCCAGCAGCCAATCCCGGACTTCGGGGAACGAGCAGTACTTC. The chain recombines TRBV4-1 with TRBJ2-7; TRBD2 might be the D (5 bases). The CDR3 covers 15 residues. V dropped 2 bases and J dropped 5 bases, with 16 bases sitting between them. Germline V gives CDR1 MGHRA, CDR2 YSYEKL.

This clonotype was observed at least ten times. CDR3 region: CASSPEGGYYSGANVLTF. The CDR3 coding sequence is TGTGCCAGCAGCCCGGAGGGGGGGTATTACTCTGGGGCCAACGTCCTGACTTTC. The rearrangement links TRBV7-8 to TRBJ2-6; D might be TRBD2 (7 bases). The V gene's germline CDR1 is SGHVS and CDR2 FQNEAQ. Trimming pared 5 bases from V and 0 bases from J, leaving 17 bases between. The CDR3 runs 18 residues. The whole variable domain, filled in from reference TRBV7-8 and TRBJ2-6, reads GAGVSQSPRYKVAKRGQDVALRCDPISGHVSLFWYQQALGQGPEFLTYFQNEAQLDKSGLPSDRFFAERPEGSVSTLKIQRTQQEDSAVYLCASSPEGGYYSGANVLTFGAGSRLTVL.

This chain uses TRBV27 with TRBJ1-2; the D gene is possibly TRBD1 (5 bases). Trimming removed 8 bases at V and 4 bases at J, with 17 bases between. The CDR3 sequence is 14 residues long. In germline, CDR1 is MNHEY, CDR2 SMNVEV (reference sequence). The CDR3 DNA sequence: TGTGCCAGCGGCTGGGGGGGGATGGCCTATGGCTACACCTTC. Translation: CASGWGGMAYGYTF.

The V and J genes are TRBV6-1 and TRBJ1-5; 8 nucleotides line up with TRBD1. The CDR3 loop spans 16 amino acids. V lost 3 bases to trimming and J lost 5 bases; unmatched junction nucleotides: 9. Per germline, CDR1 MNHNS and CDR2 SASEGT. The CDR3 here is CASSEWTGPSDQPQHF. CDR3 DNA sequence: TGTGCCAGCAGTGAGTGGACAGGGCCCTCCGATCAGCCCCAGCATTTT.

The chain uses TRBV13 and TRBJ2-1; D unclear. Looked up from germline, CDR1 is PRHDT and CDR2 is FYEKMQ (reference sequence). The V end was cut by 7 bases, the J end by 9 bases, with 13 bases between. The CDR3 is made up of 12 amino acids. Here the CDR3 DNA reads TGTGCCAGCACCCCAGCGTGGGGTGAGCAGTTCTTC. Encoded protein: CASTPAWGEQFF.

The chain couples TRBV6-5 to TRBJ2-3, with D perhaps matching TRBD2 (5 bases). Trimming stripped 8 bases from V and 5 bases from J, with 17 bases between. This CDR3 contains 14 residues. Germline V gene data show CDR1 as MNHEY and CDR2 as SVGAGI. The CDR3 here is CASATSGGGDTQYF. The CDR3 bases are TGTGCCAGCGCAACCAGCGGAGGAGGAGATACGCAGTATTTT.

The chain recombines TRBV27 with TRBJ1-1, with D perhaps matching TRBD1 (5 bases). With 3 bases removed from V and 4 bases from J, the gap between germline ends came to 9 bases. The CDR3 totals 13 residues. Per the germline V gene, CDR1 is MNHEY and CDR2 is SMNVEV (reference sequence). This CDR3 is CASSFRGSTEAFF. In DNA, the CDR3 is TGTGCCAGCAGTTTCCGGGGGAGCACTGAAGCTTTCTTT.

This clonotype was found a few times. The V gene is TRBV6-2 or TRBV6-3, the J gene TRBJ1-2, with 11 positions matching TRBD1. The CDR3 runs 13 residues. Unmatched junction bases numbered 4, after V lost 7 bases and J lost 6 bases. CDR1 and CDR2 (germline): MNHEY, SVGEGT. The CDR3 region is CASIGQGADGYTF. DNA of the CDR3: TGTGCCAGCATCGGACAGGGGGCCGATGGCTACACCTTC.

This clonotype was counted many times. The chain is built from TRBV7-6 and TRBJ2-6, with D possibly TRBD2 on 5 matching bases. This CDR3 comprises 15 residues. Per the germline V gene, CDR1 is SGHVS and CDR2 is FNYEAQ. Trimming removed 5 bases at V and 4 bases at J, with 12 bases between. As DNA, the CDR3 is TGTGCCAGCAGCGAGACGGGGATCGGGGCCAACGTCCTGACTTTC. Translating gives CASSETGIGANVLTF.

V gene TRBV11-3 combines with J gene TRBJ2-7; 8 nucleotides match TRBD1. CDR1 and CDR2 from the germline V gene are SGHNT and YENEEA. The trim removed 3 bases at V and 5 bases at J, leaving 6 bases unmatched. The CDR3 length is 14 residues. In DNA, the CDR3 is TGTGCCAGCAGCTTCGGACAGGGATTTGACGAGCAGTACTTC. This gives the protein CASSFGQGFDEQYF.

This sequence joins TRBV5-5 and TRBJ2-6, with a weak D call TRBD2 (5 bases). CDR3 size: 13 residues. CDR1 and CDR2 (germline): SGHKS, YYEKEE (reference sequence). Trimming took 7 bases from V and 2 from J, leaving 7 bases between them. CDR3 nucleotides: TGTGCCAGCCCCGGGGCTGGGGCCAACGTCCTGACTTTC. The encoded protein is CASPGAGANVLTF.

This rearrangement joins TRBV5-1 to TRBJ1-2; 7 bases fit TRBD1. Germline trimming cut 4 bases from V and 6 bases from J; bases unmatched to any gene: 15. Germline lookup yields CDR1 SGHRS and CDR2 YFSETQ. The CDR3 has 16 amino acids. The CDR3 coding sequence is TGCGCCAGCAGCCCTCTCGAAGGGGGCATAGGAGATGGCTACACCTTC. Protein product: CASSPLEGGIGDGYTF.

The chain has TRBV12-3 or TRBV12-4 and TRBJ2-3, with D perhaps matching TRBD2 (6 bases). The germline V and J ends were trimmed by 3 bases and 4 bases, with 11 bases remaining between them. CDR3 length: 14 amino acids. The CDR3: CASSFAGLADTQYF. CDR3 nucleotide sequence: TGTGCCAGCAGTTTCGCGGGGCTTGCAGATACGCAGTATTTT.

In its sample, this clonotype was seen a few times. The chain has TRBV28 and TRBJ2-1; D is possibly TRBD2 (6 bases). The CDR3 length is 17 residues. Germline V gene lookup returns CDR1 MDHEN and CDR2 SYDVKM. The V and J ends lost 8 bases and 0 bases respectively, with 20 bases between them. The CDR3 coding sequence is TGTGCCAGCGCTACGGCAAGGCGGGGTGCCTCCTACAATGAGCAGTTCTTC. Its translation is CASATARRGASYNEQFF.

This clonotype was observed at least ten times. This CDR3 reads CASSLARGQGTEAFF. The CDR3 DNA reads TGTGCCAGCAGCTTAGCCCGAGGACAGGGCACTGAAGCTTTCTTT. This sequence joins TRBV7-8 and TRBJ1-1, with 8 bases fitting TRBD1. Trimming removed 0 bases from V and 4 bases from J; junction bases left unmatched: 4. The CDR3 is 15 amino acids. Germline values: CDR1 SGHVS, CDR2 FQNEAQ.

This clonotype showed up many times. The rearrangement uses TRBV7-2 and TRBJ2-5; D could derive from TRBD1 or TRBD2 (5 bases each). The germline V and J ends were trimmed by 5 bases and 5 bases, with 18 bases remaining between them. CDR1 SGHTA and CDR2 FQGNSA come from the germline V gene. This CDR3 is built from 15 residues. The DNA for the CDR3 is TGTGCCAGCAGCCTTACTACCACCGAGGGGGAGACCCAGTACTTC. Translating it yields CASSLTTTEGETQYF.

This clonotype appeared many times. The chain combines TRBV27 with TRBJ1-1, with TRBD1 identical over 8 bases. V lost 1 base and J lost 6; bases outside the gene matches: 13. This CDR3 spans 17 amino acids. Germline assignment: CDR1 MNHEY and CDR2 SMNVEV (reference sequence). CDR3 amino acids: CASSLYSSTGTGAEAFF. The CDR3 coding sequence is TGTGCCAGCAGTTTATACTCCTCTACCGGGACAGGCGCTGAAGCTTTCTTT.

Details on this clonotype: This may come from a read error, since a much larger clone is one base off. The rearrangement uses TRBV6-2 or TRBV6-3 and TRBJ1-2; D is unresolved. This CDR3 spans 11 amino acids. Per the germline V gene, CDR1 is MNHEY and CDR2 is SVGEGT. Trimming took off 6 bases at V and 8 bases at J, with 10 bases between the two ends. The CDR3 reads CASSLPSGYTF. CDR3 nucleotides: TGTGCCAGCAGCTTACCTTCGGGCTACACCTTC.

The V call is TRBV15, the J call TRBJ2-7, with D perhaps matching TRBD1 (7 bases). Germline V gene lookup returns CDR1 LNHNV and CDR2 YYDKDF (reference sequence). The CDR3 runs to 13 residues. V lost 0 bases, J lost 5 bases, and 8 bases lay in between. CDR3 nucleotides: TGTGCCACCAGCAGAGACAGGGGGGACGAGCAGTACTTC. Translated, it gives CATSRDRGDEQYF. The entire variable domain, with the rest obtained from reference TRBV15 and TRBJ2-7, is as follows: DAMVIQNPRYQVTQFGKPVTLSCSQTLNHNVMYWYQQKSSQAPKLLFHYYDKDFNNEADTPDNFQSRRPNTSFCFLDIRSPGLGDTAMYLCATSRDRGDEQYFGPGTRLTVT.

The chain uses TRBV7-6 and TRBJ1-6; 9 bases are shared with TRBD1. The CDR3 sequence is 16 residues long. The germline gives CDR1 SGHVS, CDR2 FNYEAQ. V lost 3 bases to trimming and J lost 14 bases; unmatched junction nucleotides: 14. The CDR3 region is CASSLDPPGTGSSLHF. CDR3 nucleotide sequence: TGTGCCAGCAGCTTGGATCCCCCCGGGACAGGGTCATCCCTCCACTTT.